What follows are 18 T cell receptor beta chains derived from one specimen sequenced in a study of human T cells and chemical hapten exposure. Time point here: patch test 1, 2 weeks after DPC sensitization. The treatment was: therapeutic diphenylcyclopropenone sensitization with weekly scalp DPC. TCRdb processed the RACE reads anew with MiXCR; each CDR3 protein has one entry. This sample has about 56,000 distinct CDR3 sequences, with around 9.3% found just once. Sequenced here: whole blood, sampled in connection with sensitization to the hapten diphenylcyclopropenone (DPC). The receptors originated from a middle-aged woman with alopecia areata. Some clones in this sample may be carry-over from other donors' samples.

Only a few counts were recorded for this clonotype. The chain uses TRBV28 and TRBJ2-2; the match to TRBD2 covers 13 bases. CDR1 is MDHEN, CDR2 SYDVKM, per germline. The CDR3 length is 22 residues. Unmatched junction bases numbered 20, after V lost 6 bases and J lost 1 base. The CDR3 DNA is TGTGCCAGCAGCCAATACCTCGGACTAGCGGGGGAATGGACCATGAACACCGGGGAGCTGTTTTTT. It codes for CASSQYLGLAGEWTMNTGELFF. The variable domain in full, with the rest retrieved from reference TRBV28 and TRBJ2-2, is DVKVTQSSRYLVKRTGEKVFLECVQDMDHENMFWYRQDPGLGLRLIYFSYDVKMKEKGDIPEGYSVSREKKERFSLILESASTNQTSMYLCASSQYLGLAGEWTMNTGELFFGEGSRLTVL.

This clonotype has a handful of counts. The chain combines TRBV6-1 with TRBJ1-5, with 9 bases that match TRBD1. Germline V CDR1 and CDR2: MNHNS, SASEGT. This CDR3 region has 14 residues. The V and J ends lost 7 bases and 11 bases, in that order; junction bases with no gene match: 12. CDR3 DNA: TGTGCCAGCACCCAAGACAGGGGGGGAAGGACCCAGCATTTT. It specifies CASTQDRGGRTQHF.

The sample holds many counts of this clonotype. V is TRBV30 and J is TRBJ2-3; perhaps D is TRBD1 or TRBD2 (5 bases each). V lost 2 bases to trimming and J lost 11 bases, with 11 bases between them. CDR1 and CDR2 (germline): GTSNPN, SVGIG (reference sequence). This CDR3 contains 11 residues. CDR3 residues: CAWSPRDGQYF. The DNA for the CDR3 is TGTGCCTGGAGTCCCCGGGACGGGCAGTATTTT.

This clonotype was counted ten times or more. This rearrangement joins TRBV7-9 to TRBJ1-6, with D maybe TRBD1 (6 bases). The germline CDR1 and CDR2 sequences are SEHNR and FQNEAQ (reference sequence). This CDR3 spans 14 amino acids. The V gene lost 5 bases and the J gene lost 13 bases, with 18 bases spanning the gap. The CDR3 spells CASSLRGNLGPLHF. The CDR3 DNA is TGTGCCAGCAGCCTCAGGGGCAACCTAGGGCCCCTCCACTTT.

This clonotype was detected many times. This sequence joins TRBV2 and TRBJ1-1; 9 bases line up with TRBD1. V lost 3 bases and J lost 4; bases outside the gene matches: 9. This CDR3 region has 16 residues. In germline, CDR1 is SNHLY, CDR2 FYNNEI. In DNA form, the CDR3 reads TGTGCCAGCAGTGACCGGGACAGGGCGAGTCGCACTGAAGCTTTCTTT. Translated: CASSDRDRASRTEAFF.

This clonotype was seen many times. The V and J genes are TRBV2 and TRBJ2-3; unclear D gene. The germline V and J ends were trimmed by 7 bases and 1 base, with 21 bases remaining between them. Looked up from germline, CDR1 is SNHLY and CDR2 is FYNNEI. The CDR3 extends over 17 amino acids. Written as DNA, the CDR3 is TGTGCCAGCAATGATCTCAGCCCAAAACTTCGCACAGATACGCAGTATTTT. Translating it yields CASNDLSPKLRTDTQYF.

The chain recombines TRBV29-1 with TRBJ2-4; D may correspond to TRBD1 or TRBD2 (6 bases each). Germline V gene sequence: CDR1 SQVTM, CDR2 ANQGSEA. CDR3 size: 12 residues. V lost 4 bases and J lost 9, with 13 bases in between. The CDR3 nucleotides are TGCAGCGTTGCTGAGGGGGGCGGCATTCAGTACTTC. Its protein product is CSVAEGGGIQYF.

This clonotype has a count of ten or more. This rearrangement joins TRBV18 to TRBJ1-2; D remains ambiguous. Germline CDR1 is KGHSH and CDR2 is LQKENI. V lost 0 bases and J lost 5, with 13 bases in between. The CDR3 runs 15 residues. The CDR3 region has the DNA TGTGCCAGCTCACCACCGTCGGTGGGAGCGTATGGCTACACCTTC. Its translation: CASSPPSVGAYGYTF.

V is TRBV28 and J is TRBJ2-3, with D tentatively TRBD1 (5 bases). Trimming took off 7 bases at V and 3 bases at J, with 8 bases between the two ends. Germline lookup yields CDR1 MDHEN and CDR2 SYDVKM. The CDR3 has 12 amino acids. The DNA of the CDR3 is TGTGCCAGCACCCCAGGGACAGATACGCAGTATTTT. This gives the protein CASTPGTDTQYF.

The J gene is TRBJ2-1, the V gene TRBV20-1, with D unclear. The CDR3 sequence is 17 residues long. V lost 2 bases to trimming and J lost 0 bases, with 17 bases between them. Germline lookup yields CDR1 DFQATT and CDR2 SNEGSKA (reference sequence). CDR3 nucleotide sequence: TGCAGTGCTAGACACTCCCGGAGACCAGTCTCCTACAATGAGCAGTTCTTC. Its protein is CSARHSRRPVSYNEQFF.

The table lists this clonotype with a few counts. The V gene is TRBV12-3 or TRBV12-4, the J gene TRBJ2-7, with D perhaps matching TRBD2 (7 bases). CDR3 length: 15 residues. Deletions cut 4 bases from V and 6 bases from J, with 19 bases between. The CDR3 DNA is TGTGCCAGCAGTTCCCGTTGGGGGGGGGCCTTCGAGCAGTACTTC. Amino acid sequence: CASSSRWGGAFEQYF.

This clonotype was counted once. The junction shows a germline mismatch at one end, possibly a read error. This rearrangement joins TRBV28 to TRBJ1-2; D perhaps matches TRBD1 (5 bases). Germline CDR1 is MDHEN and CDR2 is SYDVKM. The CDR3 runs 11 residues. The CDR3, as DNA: TGTGCCAGCAGGATGGGACCGGGACTTTACTTC. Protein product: CASRMGPGLYF.

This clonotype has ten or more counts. CDR3 in DNA: TGTGCCAGCAGGGGTACCTACGAGCAGTACTTC. This gives the protein CASRGTYEQYF. The gene calls are TRBV28 and TRBJ2-7; no firm D call. Looked up from germline, CDR1 is MDHEN and CDR2 is SYDVKM. The V end was cut by 6 bases, the J end by 2 bases, with 5 bases between. The CDR3 contains 11 residues.

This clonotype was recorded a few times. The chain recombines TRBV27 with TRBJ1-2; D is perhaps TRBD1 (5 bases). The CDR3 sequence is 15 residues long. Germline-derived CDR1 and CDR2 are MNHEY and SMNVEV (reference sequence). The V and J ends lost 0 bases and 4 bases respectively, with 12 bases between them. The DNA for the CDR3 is TGTGCCAGCAGTTTATCCCCGGCCAGGGCCTATGGCTACACCTTC. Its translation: CASSLSPARAYGYTF.

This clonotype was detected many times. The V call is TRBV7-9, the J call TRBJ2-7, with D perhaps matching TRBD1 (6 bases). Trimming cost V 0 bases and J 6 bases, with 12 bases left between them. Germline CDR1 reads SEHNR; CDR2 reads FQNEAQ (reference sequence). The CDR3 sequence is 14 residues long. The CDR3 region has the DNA TGTGCCAGCAGCTTAGCGGTTGGGGGCCTCGAGCAGTACTTC. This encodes CASSLAVGGLEQYF. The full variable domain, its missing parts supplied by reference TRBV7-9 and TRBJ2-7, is DTGVSQNPRHKITKRGQNVTFRCDPISEHNRLYWYRQTLGQGPEFLTYFQNEAQLEKSRLLSDRFSAERPKGSFSTLEIQRTEQGDSAMYLCASSLAVGGLEQYFGPGTRLTVT.

The CDR3 protein is CACGPHYEQYF. The DNA of the CDR3 is TGTGCCTGCGGGCCCCACTACGAGCAGTACTTC. This chain links TRBV12-3 or TRBV12-4 with TRBJ2-7; D possibly corresponds to TRBD2 (5 bases). Deletions cut 11 bases from V and 3 bases from J, with 11 bases between. The CDR3 runs 11 residues.

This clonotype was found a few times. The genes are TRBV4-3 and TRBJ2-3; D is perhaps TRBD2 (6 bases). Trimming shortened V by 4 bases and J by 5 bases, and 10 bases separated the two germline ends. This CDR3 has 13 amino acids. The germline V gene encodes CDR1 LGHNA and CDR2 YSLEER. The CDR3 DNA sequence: TGCGCCAGCAGCCTGGGGGGTATAGATACGCAGTATTTT. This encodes CASSLGGIDTQYF.

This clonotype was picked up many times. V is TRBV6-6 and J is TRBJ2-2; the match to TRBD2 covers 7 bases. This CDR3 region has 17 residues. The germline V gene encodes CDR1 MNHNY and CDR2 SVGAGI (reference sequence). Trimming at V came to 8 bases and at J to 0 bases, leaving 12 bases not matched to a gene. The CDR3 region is CASAPHTSAPNTGELFF. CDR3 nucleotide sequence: TGTGCCAGCGCTCCTCACACTAGCGCTCCGAACACCGGGGAGCTGTTTTTT.